This T cell receptor beta chain was obtained from a study of T-cell reconstitution after alpha-beta-depleted transplantation in children. The V end was cut by 5 bases, the J end by 9 bases, with 11 bases between. The CDR3 consists of 12 residues. This clonotype was recorded many times. Preparation of the TCRbeta library involved a method that used unique molecular identifiers. Each CDR3 protein gets one entry after TCRdb re-called the PCR reads with MiXCR. Among 600,000 to 700,000 distinct CDR3 sequences listed, 16% were seen once. The J gene is TRBJ2-1, the V gene TRBV12-3 or TRBV12-4; D gene ambiguous. This clonotype was sampled from a human donor who donated a stem cell graft to a child with acute myeloid leukemia. Sequencing was performed on PBMCs from the stem cell graft donor, taken from the stem cell graft. CDR3 protein: CASSPPVPEQFF. Written as DNA, the CDR3 is TGTGCCAGCAGTCCACCAGTTCCTGAGCAGTTCTTC.